This T cell receptor beta chain emerged from a study of shared clonotypes between healthy human individuals. Study at large: Those who served as donors were a couple of women and a few men between the ages of 18 and 49.

Study-level points and caveats: Few donors restricted represented genetic and exposure-history diversity. Approximately 5% was the fraction of naive CD4 clonotypes found shared across a few donors.

Authors' analysis steps: Junction-only sequences produced by ImmunoSEQ had no quality scores, so filtering differed. The protocol was immunoSEQ multiplex PCR, while the TCRdb copy is restricted to in-frame clones and leaves out a portion. From that table come the V and J calls and clone size; the DNA was used to work out D and trimming. Of 2 million to 2.5 million clones listed, 93% are singletons. With 3 bases removed from V and 0 bases from J, the gap between germline ends came to 7 bases. In germline, CDR1 is MGHRA, CDR2 YSYEKL. The CDR3 extends over 14 amino acids. Points on this clone: Antigen: not known.

This sequence joins TRBV4-1 and TRBJ2-3, with a possible D match to TRBD2 (5 bases). The clonotype comes from a man aged 18 to 30 in good health. Some clones in this sample may be carry-over from other donors' samples. Sequencing was carried out using naive CD4+ T cells from PBMCs. The subset: CD45RA+ positively selected. The CDR3: CASSHGESTDTQYF. The CDR3 DNA reads as TGCGCCAGCAGCCACGGGGAGAGCACAGATACGCAGTATTTT.